The text below deals with one T cell receptor (beta chain). Its antigen remains unidentified. Deletions cut 1 base from V and 2 bases from J, with 7 bases between. The V gene's germline CDR1 is MNHNS and CDR2 SASEGT. The CDR3 consists of 14 residues. The data stem from a study of vaccination effects on CD4 cells after COVID-19. Looking at the study overall: Each participant was administered two doses of either the BNT162b2 or the mRNA-1273 vaccine.

Profiling relied on immunoSEQ multiplex PCR, and the TCRdb table lists in-frame clones only, not all of them. Here the sample spans 21,000 or so clones, over 65% being singletons. Pools of viral peptides were used by the ViraFEST assay to expand antigen-specific CD4+ T cells ahead of sequencing. Culturing for more than 9 days preceded CD4+ T cell isolation. The person's infection with SARS-CoV-2, confirmed by PCR, took place between March and December 2020. At days 3 and 7, half of the medium was exchanged for IL-2 medium. Study outcomes and limitations: Newly vaccine-induced clones made up most of the convalescents' post-vaccine spike-reactive clones.

This clonotype was sampled from a human donor who had a prior SARS-CoV-2 infection. The specimen was CD4+ T cells from PBMCs cultured with a peptide pool, collected before COVID-19 vaccination. This rearrangement joins TRBV6-1 to TRBJ2-3, with D unresolved. The DNA of the CDR3 is TGTGCCAGCAGTGAAGTTGGTCACACAGATACGCAGTATTTT. Residues: CASSEVGHTDTQYF.